This entry lists 28 T cell receptor beta chains sequenced from one sample in a study of blood T cell repertoires in COVID-19. Libraries were prepared by immunoSEQ multiplex PCR; TCRdb keeps only in-frame clonotypes and omits some of them. The sample lists some 180,000 clones, about 86% seen once, with 20% to 25% in the top ten. Sample: PBMCs or T cells enriched from blood (not recorded which). The origin of the receptors is a woman aged 40-49 years in a cohort exposed to, infected with or recovered from COVID-19 (not recorded which).

The chain carries TRBV5-6 and TRBJ2-7, with 9 bases aligning to TRBD2. With V trimmed by 4 bases and J by 4 bases, 3 bases remained unmatched. This CDR3 has 13 amino acids. From germline, CDR1 is SGHDT and CDR2 YYEEEE. DNA for the CDR3: TGTGCCAGCAGCGTGGGACTAGCTTACGAGCAGTACTTC. This codes for CASSVGLAYEQYF. Looking up the rest from reference TRBV5-6 and TRBJ2-7 gives the full variable domain: DAGVTQSPTHLIKTRGQQVTLRCSPKSGHDTVSWYQQALGQGPQFIFQYYEEEERQRGNFPDRFSGHQFPNYSSELNVNALLLGDSALYLCASSVGLAYEQYFGPGTRLTVT.

This clone occurred a few times. The rearrangement links TRBV4-1 to TRBJ2-2; the D gene is possibly TRBD2 (5 bases). Looked up from germline, CDR1 is MGHRA and CDR2 is YSYEKL. V shed 0 bases and J shed 7 bases, with 12 bases lying between them. There are 15 residues in the CDR3. The CDR3 protein is CASSQEREKDGELFF. CDR3 sequence (DNA): TGCGCCAGCAGCCAAGAAAGGGAGAAAGACGGGGAGCTGTTTTTT.

The chain has TRBV27 and TRBJ1-5; 11 bases are a match to TRBD1. The CDR3 covers 19 residues. V shed 1 base and J 0 bases; nucleotides not matched to a gene: 8. Germline CDR1 is MNHEY and CDR2 is SMNVEV (reference sequence). The CDR3 sequence: CASSLFWDRGEYSNQPQHF. CDR3 DNA: TGTGCCAGCAGTTTATTTTGGGACAGGGGGGAATATAGCAATCAGCCCCAGCATTTT.

The rearrangement links TRBV19 to TRBJ1-1, with no clear D. Trimming cost V 3 bases and J 3 bases, with 17 bases left between them. Germline CDR1 is LNHDA and CDR2 is SQIVND (reference sequence). The CDR3 runs to 16 residues. The chain's CDR3 is CASSIGPIGKDTEAFF. The CDR3 nucleotides are TGTGCCAGTAGTATTGGGCCCATCGGCAAGGACACTGAAGCTTTCTTT.

The chain employs TRBV7-2 and TRBJ1-6; D is unresolved. Between the trimmed V and J ends, which lost 4 bases and 9 bases, there was a span of 22 bases. Germline V gene data show CDR1 as SGHTA and CDR2 as FQGNSA. The CDR3 covers 17 residues. The CDR3 DNA follows: TGTGCCAGCAGCTCCCCAGATCTAGGGAGTTTCCGTTCACCCCTCCACTTT. The encoded protein is CASSSPDLGSFRSPLHF.

J is TRBJ1-1 and V is TRBV27; D is undetermined. The CDR3 is made up of 15 amino acids. Trimming took 2 bases from V and 2 from J, leaving 12 bases between them. Per the germline V gene, CDR1 is MNHEY and CDR2 is SMNVEV (reference sequence). The chain's CDR3 is CASSLGPGSNTEAFF. CDR3 DNA: TGTGCCAGCAGTTTAGGTCCGGGATCCAACACTGAAGCTTTCTTT.

V is TRBV18 and J is TRBJ1-5; no reliable D call. Germline V gives CDR1 KGHSH, CDR2 LQKENI. CDR3 length: 15 amino acids. Deletions cut 0 bases from V and 6 bases from J, with 12 bases between. CDR3 coding DNA: TGTGCCAGCTCACCACCCGCAGGTCCCGGTCAGCCCCAGCATTTT. It yields the protein CASSPPAGPGQPQHF.

The chain carries TRBV12-3 or TRBV12-4 and TRBJ1-2, with D maybe TRBD1 (5 bases). The CDR3 is 13 amino acids. Trimming removed 7 bases from V and 4 bases from J, with 13 bases in between. In nucleotides, the CDR3 is TGTGCCAGCAAACGACAGAAAACCTATGGCTACACCTTC. Its protein product is CASKRQKTYGYTF.

The chain couples TRBV9 to TRBJ2-7; 13 nucleotides align to TRBD2. The CDR3 covers 15 residues. Germline CDR1 is SGDLS and CDR2 is YYNGEE. The ends lost 0 bases at V and 5 bases at J; junction bases unmatched: 2. CDR3 in amino acids: CASSVGTSGSDEQYF. Written as DNA, the CDR3 is TGTGCCAGCAGCGTAGGGACTAGCGGGAGCGACGAGCAGTACTTC.

This clone came up a few times. The V call is TRBV24-1, the J call TRBJ2-1, with D perhaps matching TRBD2 (5 bases). The CDR3 is 15 amino acids. In germline, CDR1 is KGHDR, CDR2 SFDVKD. The V end was cut by 4 bases, the J end by 10 bases, with 19 bases between. The CDR3 loop is CATSEIGLSTGEQFF. CDR3 nucleotide sequence: TGTGCCACCAGTGAGATTGGTCTGTCTACGGGAGAGCAGTTCTTC.

To note about this clone: A read error may produce the germline difference seen at one junction end. The chain recombines TRBV15 with TRBJ1-5; 8 positions agree with TRBD1. CDR1 is LNHNV, CDR2 YYDKDF, per germline (reference sequence). The CDR3 spans 15 residues. CDR3 sequence reads: CATSRDRGANQPQHF. The CDR3 DNA is TGTGCCACCAGTAGAGACAGGGGCGCGAATCAGCCCCAGCATTTT.

The J gene is TRBJ1-5, the V gene TRBV19, with 7 positions matching TRBD1. Germline-derived CDR1 and CDR2 are LNHDA and SQIVND (reference sequence). The CDR3 has 14 amino acids. Trimming took 6 bases from V and 3 from J; bases not matched to a gene: 5. The CDR3 bases are TGTGCCAGTAGCCCCAGGGGGTTCAATCAGCCCCAGCATTTT. Its protein product is CASSPRGFNQPQHF.

CDR3 nucleotide sequence: TGTGCCAGCAGTAAAACAGGGGGCGGGAACACTGAAGCTTTCTTT. Protein product: CASSKTGGGNTEAFF. The chain recombines TRBV27 with TRBJ1-1, with 9 bases that match TRBD1. The CDR3 sequence is 15 residues long. CDR1 and CDR2 (germline): MNHEY, SMNVEV (reference sequence). V trimming: 5 bases; J trimming: 1 base; junction bases outside the gene matches: 5.

The chain links TRBV28 to TRBJ1-5; D possibly corresponds to TRBD1 (6 bases). Per the germline V gene, CDR1 is MDHEN and CDR2 is SYDVKM. This CDR3 has 16 residues. V was shortened by 5 bases and J by 3 bases, with 17 bases between the two germline ends. In DNA, the CDR3 is TGTGCCAGCAGTCCCCGGGACACCGGTTTCAATCAGCCCCAGCATTTT. Translated, it gives CASSPRDTGFNQPQHF.

This clone has more than one count but fewer than ten. The V call is TRBV14, the J call TRBJ1-1, with 9 bases matching TRBD1. This CDR3 comprises 17 residues. After removal of 0 bases from V and 1 base from J, the junction contained 6 bases not matched to a gene. Germline V gene data show CDR1 as SGHDN and CDR2 as FVKESK. Here the CDR3 reads CASSQDWGTGPNTEAFF. CDR3 DNA: TGTGCCAGCAGCCAAGATTGGGGGACAGGGCCGAACACTGAAGCTTTCTTT.

This clone has only one observation. This chain joins TRBV30 and TRBJ2-5, with TRBD2 as a possible D gene (6 bases). In germline, CDR1 is GTSNPN, CDR2 SVGIG (reference sequence). The germline V and J ends were trimmed by 2 bases and 5 bases, with 12 bases remaining between them. The CDR3 spans 13 residues. The CDR3 DNA is TGTGCCTGGAGTTCGACTAGTGTGGAGACCCAGTACTTC. Protein sequence: CAWSSTSVETQYF.

This clone was seen only a few times. The chain has TRBV7-9 and TRBJ2-1; D is unresolved. Germline V gives CDR1 SEHNR, CDR2 FQNEAQ (reference sequence). There are 12 residues in the CDR3. V lost 5 bases, J lost 7 bases, and 9 bases lay in between. The CDR3 sequence is CASSAGSNEQFF. The CDR3 nucleotides read TGTGCCAGCAGCGCCGGTTCTAATGAGCAGTTCTTC.

This clone has more than one count but fewer than ten. V gene TRBV4-3 combines with J gene TRBJ2-1; D is perhaps TRBD2 (5 bases). Germline CDR1 LGHNA, CDR2 YSLEER. CDR3 size: 20 residues. The V and J ends lost 1 base and 0 bases respectively, with 22 bases between them. The CDR3 DNA is TGCGCCAGCAGCCAAGTTCGAGCTAGCCAACGACCTTCCTCCTACAATGAGCAGTTCTTC. It specifies CASSQVRASQRPSSYNEQFF.

A remark on this clone: One junction end does not reproduce the germline sequence, and a read error may be involved. The chain uses TRBV19 and TRBJ2-2; 8 bases are a match to TRBD2. This CDR3 region has 15 residues. Germline-derived CDR1 and CDR2 are LNHDA and SQIVND (reference sequence). The chain's CDR3 is CASFYREGQHRGAVF. In DNA form, the CDR3 reads TGTGCCAGTTTCTACCGGGAGGGTCAACACCGGGGAGCTGTTTTT.

The chain links TRBV29-1 to TRBJ1-2, with D possibly TRBD1 on 5 matching bases. Trimming left V 5 bases short and J 1 base short, with 11 bases between. The CDR3 totals 13 residues. Germline lookup yields CDR1 SQVTM and CDR2 ANQGSEA. The CDR3 protein is CSVKIGDNYGYTF. The CDR3 nucleotides are TGCAGCGTTAAGATAGGGGATAACTATGGCTACACCTTC.

The V and J genes are TRBV19 and TRBJ1-2; D is perhaps TRBD1 (5 bases). There are 15 residues in the CDR3. Germline assignment: CDR1 LNHDA and CDR2 SQIVND (reference sequence). The V end was cut by 2 bases, the J end by 3 bases, with 13 bases between. The CDR3 sequence: CASSITGGMYYGYTF. As DNA, the CDR3 is TGTGCCAGTAGTATAACCGGGGGGATGTACTATGGCTACACCTTC.

V and J are TRBV7-9 and TRBJ2-3; 12 nucleotides align to TRBD2. With V trimmed by 6 bases and J by 1 base, 5 bases remained unmatched. CDR1 and CDR2 (germline): SEHNR, FQNEAQ (reference sequence). This CDR3 comprises 16 residues. In DNA, the CDR3 is TGTGCCAGCAGTCATACTAGCGGGGGGCGCACAGATACGCAGTATTTT. This translates into CASSHTSGGRTDTQYF.

The rearrangement joins TRBV2 to TRBJ2-3; a weak D match, TRBD2 (5 bases). The CDR3 totals 15 residues. The germline V and J ends were trimmed by 3 bases and 2 bases, with 12 bases remaining between them. The V gene's germline CDR1 is SNHLY and CDR2 FYNNEI. The CDR3 nucleotides are TGTGCCAGCAGTGACTTGGAGCGGCACACAGATACGCAGTATTTT. This gives the protein CASSDLERHTDTQYF. Variable domain in full (rest from reference TRBV2 and TRBJ2-3): EPEVTQTPSHQVTQMGQEVILRCVPISNHLYFYWYRQILGQKVEFLVSFYNNEISEKSEIFDDQFSVERPDGSNFTLKIRSTKLEDSAMYFCASSDLERHTDTQYFGPGTRLTVL.

The V gene is TRBV5-1, the J gene TRBJ1-1; TRBD1 matches 7 bases. V was pared by 5 bases and J by 1 base, with 14 bases of the junction left unmatched. This CDR3 is 17 amino acids long. CDR1 and CDR2 from the germline V gene are SGHRS and YFSETQ. CDR3 sequence reads: CASSQVGPGQKNTEAFF. The CDR3 DNA follows: TGCGCCAGCAGTCAAGTGGGGCCGGGACAGAAGAACACTGAAGCTTTCTTT.

The V gene is TRBV11-2, the J gene TRBJ1-6, with TRBD1 as a possible D gene (5 bases). CDR1 and CDR2 (germline): SGHAT, FQNNGV. The CDR3 consists of 18 residues. Trimming removed 3 bases at V and 0 bases at J, with 15 bases between. The CDR3 DNA sequence: TGTGCCAGCAGCTTTCGGCAGGACACGAGCTCCTATAATTCACCCCTCCACTTT. Amino acids: CASSFRQDTSSYNSPLHF.

The chain's CDR3 is CATSRDGLATYAGELFF. The CDR3, as DNA: TGTGCCACCAGCAGAGATGGGCTAGCAACGTATGCCGGGGAGCTGTTTTTT. The chain couples TRBV15 to TRBJ2-2; a weak D match, TRBD2 (5 bases). Between the trimmed V and J ends, which lost 0 bases and 6 bases, there was a span of 17 bases. The germline CDR1 and CDR2 sequences are LNHNV and YYDKDF (reference sequence). The CDR3 contains 17 residues. The full variable domain, completed using reference TRBV15 and TRBJ2-2, is DAMVIQNPRYQVTQFGKPVTLSCSQTLNHNVMYWYQQKSSQAPKLLFHYYDKDFNNEADTPDNFQSRRPNTSFCFLDIRSPGLGDTAMYLCATSRDGLATYAGELFFGEGSRLTVL.

V gene TRBV29-1 combines with J gene TRBJ2-1, with D maybe TRBD1 (6 bases). CDR1 SQVTM and CDR2 ANQGSEA come from the germline V gene. This CDR3 spans 14 amino acids. V was trimmed by 5 bases and J by 2 bases, leaving 13 bases between them. CDR3 DNA sequence: TGCAGCGTTACACAGGGATTCGCCTACAATGAGCAGTTCTTC. Encoded protein: CSVTQGFAYNEQFF.

The V gene is TRBV9, the J gene TRBJ2-5, with TRBD1 matching over 7 bases. Per the germline V gene, CDR1 is SGDLS and CDR2 is YYNGEE. This CDR3 spans 16 amino acids. V gave up 4 bases and J gave up 7 bases; unmatched junction bases: 16. In DNA, the CDR3 is TGTGCCAGCAGCTTCGACCGGGACAGCAGCTTAGGGACCCAGTACTTC. Amino acids: CASSFDRDSSLGTQYF.